The TCR beta chain described here comes from a study of molecular identifiers for immune sequencing clone quantification. The length of the CDR3 is 18 residues. Trimming at V came to 0 bases and at J to 0 bases, leaving 4 bases not matched to a gene. CDR1 and CDR2 from the germline V gene are SEHNR and FQNEAQ (reference sequence). This clonotype has a count of ten or more. Making the bulk TCR libraries relied on previously described methods and listed TCR primers. TCRdb reprocessed the PCR reads via MiXCR and lists one record per CDR3 protein. The sample lists 600,000 to 650,000 distinct CDR3 sequences, about 20% occurring once.

This clonotype originated in a human donor in good health. Some libraries in this study had Jurkat cell RNA spiked in. This chain uses TRBV7-9 with TRBJ2-1; 11 nucleotides line up with TRBD2. Material for sequencing was naive CD8+ T cells from blood, with Jurkat cell RNA spiked in. The subset: FACS-sorted CD8+CD4-CCR7+CD45RA+ naive T cells. The CDR3: CASSLAGLAGGSYNEQFF. The CDR3 DNA follows: TGTGCCAGCAGCTTAGCCGGCCTAGCGGGAGGCTCCTACAATGAGCAGTTCTTC.